This note documents a single TCR beta chain sequence. CDR1 is KGHSH, CDR2 LQKENI, per germline. V lost 2 bases to trimming and J lost 4 bases, with 11 bases between them. The CDR3 sequence is 14 residues long. Here immunoSEQ multiplex PCR was the method, and the copy in TCRdb shows in-frame clones only, minus some. The data hold nearly 85,000 clones, with approximately 86% observed a single time. The sample belongs to a study of OX40 agonist ivuxolimab in advanced cancers. This clonotype originated in an adult with an advanced solid tumor such as melanoma, head and neck, liver or kidney cancer. The rearrangement joins TRBV18 to TRBJ1-1, with D possibly matching TRBD1 (6 bases). Material: CD4+ or CD8+ T cells sorted from blood, obtained in a trial of the OX40 agonist ivuxolimab. The CDR3 region is CASSPNPQGTEAFF. The CDR3 region has the DNA TGTGCCAGCTCACCAAACCCACAGGGCACTGAAGCTTTCTTT. The full variable domain, rest sourced from reference TRBV18 and TRBJ1-1, is NAGVMQNPRHLVRRRGQEARLRCSPMKGHSHVYWYRQLPEEGLKFMVYLQKENIIDESGMPKERFSAEFPKEGPSILRIQQVVRGDSAAYFCASSPNPQGTEAFFGQGTRLTVV.